Listed here are 2 T cell receptor beta chains from one sample, sequenced in a study of blood T cell repertoires in COVID-19. Profiled with immunoSEQ multiplex PCR; TCRdb holds only in-frame clones, not every one. The sample comprises more than 100,000 clones, 55% to 75% of which are singletons, and more than 0.65% rests with the top ten. Sequenced material: peripheral blood. The receptors shown here come from a human donor with acute or convalescent COVID-19. The donor label of this sample is uncertain.

The V and J genes are TRBV9 and TRBJ1-6; D unclear. This CDR3 spans 14 amino acids. The ends were cut back, 3 bases at V and 11 bases at J, with 15 bases in the middle. CDR1 is SGDLS and CDR2 is YYNGEE in the germline V gene. This CDR3 reads CASSAGWTPTPLHF. For the CDR3, the DNA is TGTGCCAGCAGCGCAGGTTGGACTCCTACACCCCTCCACTTT.

The chain joins TRBV7-9 to TRBJ1-3; D perhaps matches TRBD1 (5 bases). CDR3 length: 17 residues. Germline CDR1 and CDR2: SEHNR and FQNEAQ (reference sequence). Trimming pared 5 bases from V and 1 base from J, leaving 18 bases between. The chain's CDR3 is CASSKLGASISGNTIYF. The CDR3 nucleotides are TGTGCCAGCAGCAAATTAGGGGCCTCAATTTCTGGAAACACCATATATTTT.